This T cell receptor (beta chain) was retrieved from a study of cytomegalovirus exposure and HLA in healthy donors. Measured with immunoSEQ multiplex PCR; TCRdb has only the in-frame clones, and not every one. This sample has about 56,000 clones, with about 92% found just once. Losses at the gene ends were 7 bases for V and 1 base for J; bases not matched to a gene: 6. Germline CDR1 reads LNHDA; CDR2 reads SQIVND (reference sequence). The CDR3 contains 14 residues. This chain links TRBV19 with TRBJ1-1, with 7 bases identical to TRBD1. The sample was PBMCs. The receptor's source is a young woman in good health and CMV-seropositive. The CDR3 DNA is TGTGCCAGTATCCCGGGACAGAAGAACACTGAAGCTTTCTTT. Translation: CASIPGQKNTEAFF.